The entry that follows covers one T cell receptor beta chain sequence. The clone's antigen remains unknown. Base quality data are lacking; no much larger clone is found one base away. This specimen belongs to a study of cytomegalovirus exposure and HLA in healthy donors (dated by TCRdb to 2016 to 2017). Study-level background: An earlier analysis of approximately 550 of the donors reported roughly 300 Gb of sequence data and roughly 110 million unique TCR beta sequences from 150 million to 200 million T cells. Roughly 320 gigabases of sequencing data and around 80 million unique TCR sequences made up an early release that covered approximately 650 HLA-typed donors. Of the roughly 390 genotyped donors, less than 90% were placed in the genetic ancestry cluster associated with self-reported Caucasian donors. The study aimed to test whether signatures of past pathogen exposure could be identified by cataloging public T cell receptors. The study used immunosequencing to profile the T cell repertoires of about 670 subjects and linked those repertoires to cytomegalovirus serostatus. In addition to the first cohort of hundreds of subjects, a separate validation cohort of 120 different subjects was used. High-throughput TCR immunosequencing, statistical association of individual TCRs with disease status, and machine learning were combined to predict cytomegalovirus infection status. To study patterns of TCR occurrence, a later analysis re-analyzed previously published TCR beta repertoires from around 700 donors and added high-resolution HLA genotyping. The later analysis used no new phenotypic data to find candidate immune exposures, relying instead on TCR beta sequences and their occurrence across donors. An earlier analysis of around 540 of the donors applied high-throughput TCR beta sequencing to assess whether each TCR beta V gene segment acted as functional or pseudogenic. Donor age, sex, ethnicity and CMV serostatus were compiled alongside the repertoire data. In a later genetic analysis, genome-wide SNP genotypes for about 65% of the 666 donors were used, and that subset was treated as a discovery cohort. All discovery cohort repertoires had been generated on a single sequencing platform. Both class I and class II loci were covered by HLA typing, at four-digit resolution. Typing coverage differed by locus: A, B, C, DRB1 and DQB1 were typed in roughly 620-630 donors, DQA1 in approximately 520, DPA1 in approximately 600, and DPB1 in about 450. Roughly five DR-DQ haplotypes were handled as single units for association and clustering because linkage in the cohort was strong. On average, roughly 250,000 unique TCR beta nucleotide sequences were sequenced per donor among some 420 genotyped donors of the cohort, with around 19% of those sequences being non-productive.

The library was obtained by the immunoSEQ multiplex PCR assay. A mixture of 60 forward primers for TCR Vbeta segments and 13 reverse primers for TCR Jbeta segments was used in the multiplex PCR. The CDR3 region of rearranged TCR beta genes was amplified from genomic DNA by a multiplex PCR assay. Amplified TCR beta libraries were sequenced as 87-base-pair reads on the Illumina HiSeq System. As for the original processing: A later analysis counted 65 million to 90 million unique TCR beta chains across the 550 to 700 repertoires, and around 9.9 million of these chains were shared by at least two donors. Raw reads were error-corrected and collapsed into unique sequences with a nearest-neighbor algorithm that merged closely related sequences to remove PCR and sequencing errors. Alignment of CDR3 sequences to IMGT reference sequences was used to assign V, D and J gene segments. For a sequence to be retained, at least a six-nucleotide match to both a V gene segment and a J gene segment was required. Rearrangements were called productive when the CDR3 lacked stop codons and stayed in frame with V and J; all others were non-productive. CDR3 was defined according to IMGT convention as the region running from the second conserved V-encoded cysteine to the conserved J-encoded phenylalanine. The earlier analysis of 500 to 750 of the donors excluded any sequence lacking an unambiguous match to a single V gene segment. In an earlier analysis of some 590 of the donors, V segments were called functional above 56.7% productive rearrangements and were called segregating when the between-donor standard deviation exceeded 5%. A statistical classification framework was built to diagnose cytomegalovirus status from the catalog of TCR beta chain sequences. In a later analysis, V and J genes were assigned by comparing TCR nucleotide sequences against IMGT/GENE-DB human TR gene sequences. The TCRdist pipeline was used in a later analysis to assign CDR3 sequences and most-parsimonious VDJ recombination scenarios. In a later analysis, every TCR beta chain was defined by the combination of its CDR3 amino acid sequence and its V-gene family, and reads without a unique V-gene family were dropped. To address suspected cross-contamination and a sequencing artifact, a later analysis removed 550 to 750 highly shared, low-generation-probability nucleotide sequences. In a later analysis, a clonal expansion index was calculated for each public chain from normalized within-repertoire ranks of inferred template counts. In a later analysis, generation probabilities were computed using a VDJ recombination model fitted to out-of-frame rearrangements, and the results were checked against IGoR. A later analysis scored TCR-TCR, TCR-HLA and TCR-CMV co-occurrence with hypergeometric tests, applying a repertoire-size bias correction to TCR pairs. To estimate false discovery rates, a later analysis permuted the HLA or CMV assignments 20 times. A later analysis grouped co-occurring TCRs with DBSCAN, adding TCRdist sequence similarity when clustering within HLA-allele-positive subsets. Repertoires with fewer than 30,000 or more than 120,000 public chains, plus five repertoires with anomalous nucleotide sharing, were excluded from co-occurrence clustering. TCRdb took over this immuneACCESS table, retaining in-frame rearrangements with V and J assigned. Such tables are incomplete; in checked studies, under half of the missing clones stem from an unresolved V gene, and the remainder is unexplained. The DNA was the basis for D and trimming; V, J and clone size are from that table. This sample comprises 60,000 to 65,000 clones, about three quarters of them detected only once. In total, the top ten clones hold roughly 25% of the sample.

CDR1 is given as MNHNS and CDR2 as SASEGT, both from the germline V gene. The V and J ends are trimmed by 0 bases and 6 bases, leaving 6 bases between them. Inclusive of the bounding cysteine and phenylalanine, the CDR3 is 13 residues long. CDR3 DNA only is kept here, 39 bases in frame from base 1. Broader findings and caveats from the paper: The presence/absence analyses assumed that sequencing depth was roughly uniform across donors, and that assumption may not be true. It was suggested by the authors that the approach could potentially be generalized to other disease states and immunological phenotypes. When HLA alleles, especially DR and DQ, strongly co-occurred, attributing TCR associations to individual alleles was difficult. According to a later analysis, parvovirus B19, influenza, CMV and Epstein-Barr virus appeared linked to several top co-occurrence clusters. A later genetic analysis reported fewer N-insertions in productive TCRs among donors in an Asian-associated ancestry cluster than the roughly 670-donor mean. The study listed 150 to 200 TCR beta chains as associated with cytomegalovirus. In a later analysis, the rate of TCR association differed among HLA loci, with DRB1 alleles having the most associated TCRs and HLA-C alleles having the fewest. Because the 87-base-pair reads could not distinguish some IMGT-functional V segments, including TRBV6-2 and TRBV6-3, those segments were excluded. Linkage disequilibrium might explain the correlated functional status among segregating V segments, but an unknown experimental factor could not be excluded. A group of highly shared sequence variants was considered likely to be a technical artifact of the sequencing pipeline. In this cohort, only TCR beta chains were sequenced, and detectable features were limited by the absence of alpha or paired-chain data. In an earlier analysis of 587 of the donors, most TCR beta V segments appeared in productive rearrangements about 87% or about 30% of the time, broadly matching IMGT annotations. Specific HLA alleles were associated with roughly 17,000 TCR beta sequences at a false discovery rate of 0.05 in a later analysis. Roughly 17 rarely observed V segments, including chromosome 9 orphons, were excluded from the earlier analysis of a few hundred of the donors because counts were too low. Cytomegalovirus status was reported to be diagnosed by the classifier with high specificity and sensitivity in both the original and validation cohorts. A later genetic analysis associated a missense DCLRE1C variant with V-gene and J-gene trimming of TCR beta chains, and an independent cohort replicated the association. Most TCR sequences were observed very rarely across donors, whereas some public TCRs were present in many individuals. A further reported finding was that TCR beta sequences accurately predicted the HLA-A and HLA-B alleles for most subjects in the first cohort. HLA typing was unavailable for some donors at each locus, so association tests used only the typed subset. Most CMV-associated TCR beta chains appeared to be HLA-restricted in a later analysis, and the HLA associations seemed to be driven largely by CMV exposure. In vitro tests confirmed that three of the cytomegalovirus-associated TCR beta chains recognize cytomegalovirus antigens. A later analysis found that HLA-associated TCR beta chains were more clonally expanded and had lower generation probabilities than equally common non-associated chains. The only immune exposure information available for the cohort was CMV serostatus.

In total, roughly 670 healthy bone marrow donors made up the cohort. At the time of sampling, every cohort member was nominally healthy, though immune exposures that went unrecorded were likely present. The donor tested CMV seropositive, placing the donor among the 250 to 350 seropositive members of the cohort. Each donor provided a peripheral blood sample, and peripheral blood mononuclear cells were used for TCR beta sequencing. Genomic DNA was extracted from the blood cell samples with the Qiagen DNeasy Blood Extraction Kit. The sequence joins TRBV6-1 to TRBJ2-1; tentative D gene TRBD1, with 6 bases matching. What was sequenced was PBMCs. This sequence was found in a man aged 50-60 years in good health and CMV-seropositive. The DNA is as follows: TGTGCCAGCAGTGAAGCCAGGGGCAATGAGCAGTTCTTC. Translated, it gives CASSEARGNEQFF.